This entry lists 22 T cell receptor beta chains sequenced from one sample in a study of T cells expressing NK-cell markers. TCRdb re-called the 5' RACE reads; one entry per CDR3 protein, DNA not given. In all, the sample yields 250,000 or so distinct CDR3 sequences. The source material was blood T cells: a sorted CD56 or NKG2C T cell subset, CD4+ or CD8+ T cells, or bulk PBMC T cells (not recorded which). Receptors originate from a woman between 18 and 70 years old in good health.

CDR3 amino acids: CASSPGQGANQPQHF. This rearrangement joins TRBV7-2 to TRBJ1-5; TCRdb picks TRBD1, but there is no DNA to check that call. The CDR3 totals 15 residues. Germline lookup yields CDR1 SGHTA and CDR2 FQGNSA.

J is TRBJ1-6 and V is TRBV7-9. The CDR3 contains 16 residues. Germline CDR1 and CDR2: SEHNR and FQNEAQ (reference sequence). The CDR3 reads CASSLAGDSDNSPLHF.

This chain links TRBV6-1 with TRBJ2-3; TCRdb indicates TRBD2, and absent DNA this call remains unverified. Germline V CDR1 and CDR2: MNHNS, SASEGT. This CDR3 contains 16 residues. CDR3 loop: CASRTGLAGIRDTQYF.

The rearrangement links TRBV27 to TRBJ1-5; TCRdb's D call of TRBD1 is untestable without DNA. The CDR3 has 15 residues. Germline V gives CDR1 MNHEY, CDR2 SMNVEV (reference sequence). The CDR3 reads CASSLWGAGNQPQHF.

The chain has TRBV7-9 and TRBJ2-3; TCRdb's D gene call, TRBD2, goes unchecked for lack of DNA. This CDR3 spans 15 amino acids. Per the germline V gene, CDR1 is SEHNR and CDR2 is FQNEAQ (reference sequence). The CDR3 spells CASSLDGRGTDTQYF.

The chain's CDR3 is CASSLPRETQYF. The rearrangement joins TRBV7-9 to TRBJ2-5. Per germline, CDR1 SEHNR and CDR2 FQNEAQ (reference sequence). The CDR3 totals 12 residues.

The rearrangement links TRBV2 to TRBJ2-5; TCRdb names TRBD1, which stays unverified in the absence of DNA. Per the germline V gene, CDR1 is SNHLY and CDR2 is FYNNEI. This CDR3 spans 11 amino acids. The CDR3 here is CASSERAAQYF.

CDR3 amino acids: CASTLAGTGVADTQYF. This chain links TRBV7-2 with TRBJ2-3; TCRdb gives TRBD1 as the D gene, but with no DNA this cannot be confirmed. Germline assignment: CDR1 SGHTA and CDR2 FQGNSA. CDR3 length equals 16 residues.

This sequence joins TRBV7-3 and TRBJ2-2; TCRdb picks TRBD1, but there is no DNA to check that call. This CDR3 has 16 amino acids. Germline CDR1 is SGHTA and CDR2 is FQGTGA. CDR3 sequence: CASSPRPRDPPRELFF.

V usage is TRBV6-1 and J usage is TRBJ2-3; TCRdb indicates TRBD2, and absent DNA this call remains unverified. The CDR3 is made up of 14 amino acids. Germline V gene sequence: CDR1 MNHNS, CDR2 SASEGT. CDR3 protein: CATSRGTFTDTQYF.

The genes are TRBV12-3 or TRBV12-4 and TRBJ2-1; TCRdb designates TRBD2, a call that cannot be tested without DNA. The CDR3 totals 16 residues. CDR3 sequence reads: CASSPRGLAGRSEQFF.

The rearrangement joins TRBV2 to TRBJ2-6. This CDR3 region has 15 residues. Germline CDR1 is SNHLY and CDR2 is FYNNEI. The CDR3 sequence is CASTTRSSGANVLTF.

V and J are TRBV29-1 and TRBJ1-6. The CDR3 is made up of 12 amino acids. Per the germline V gene, CDR1 is SQVTM and CDR2 is ANQGSEA. The CDR3 reads CSAGLANSPLHF.

The chain recombines TRBV20-1 with TRBJ2-1; TCRdb picks TRBD1, but there is no DNA to check that call. CDR1 is DFQATT and CDR2 is SNEGSKA in the germline V gene (reference sequence). CDR3 size: 14 residues. The CDR3 sequence: CSARFPPRNNEQFF.

This chain links TRBV20-1 with TRBJ2-4. This CDR3 comprises 15 residues. Germline assignment: CDR1 DFQATT and CDR2 SNEGSKA (reference sequence). CDR3 loop: CSARALGLAKNIQYF.

The chain couples TRBV18 to TRBJ2-5. The CDR3 covers 12 residues. Germline loops: CDR1 KGHSH, CDR2 LQKENI. CDR3 region: CASSPQQETQYF.

The gene calls are TRBV15 and TRBJ1-4; TCRdb gives TRBD1 as the D gene, but with no DNA this cannot be confirmed. The CDR3 length is 14 residues. Germline V gene sequence: CDR1 LNHNV, CDR2 YYDKDF (reference sequence). This chain's CDR3 is CATSRVRDREKLFF.

The V gene is TRBV13, the J gene TRBJ1-2; checking the TCRdb D call of TRBD1 is not possible without DNA. Germline CDR1 and CDR2: PRHDT and FYEKMQ (reference sequence). The CDR3 is 14 residues long. The CDR3 region is CASSLDAGRRGYTF.

The chain is built from TRBV11-2 and TRBJ2-7; TCRdb indicates TRBD2, and absent DNA this call remains unverified. Germline V gene lookup returns CDR1 SGHAT and CDR2 FQNNGV. This CDR3 is built from 15 residues. CDR3 loop: CASSFGAGRVYEQYF.

The chain recombines TRBV20-1 with TRBJ1-3. The CDR3 runs to 16 residues. In germline, CDR1 is DFQATT, CDR2 SNEGSKA (reference sequence). CDR3: CSARGSGIGSGNTIYF.

The chain carries TRBV6-1 and TRBJ2-7; no DNA is available, so the TRBD2 call from TCRdb remains unchecked. Germline V gene lookup returns CDR1 MNHNS and CDR2 SASEGT. CDR3 size: 16 residues. The CDR3 sequence is CASSESRGTSSYEQYF.

J is TRBJ2-5 and V is TRBV5-4; TCRdb calls TRBD2, which cannot be checked without DNA. The germline V gene has CDR1 SGHNT and CDR2 YYREEE (reference sequence). The CDR3 contains 14 residues. The CDR3 loop reads CASSLMGPSETQYF.